This passage covers 29 T cell receptor beta chains from one sample sequenced in a study of cytomegalovirus exposure and HLA in healthy donors. Generated by immunoSEQ multiplex PCR, the TCRdb table keeps only in-frame clones and is missing some. The sample shows some 130,000 clones, 94% of them seen only once. Sequencing input: PBMCs. The receptors were sampled from a young man in good health and CMV-seropositive.

The J gene is TRBJ1-5, the V gene TRBV7-5; the DNA was not compared with TRBD1, the D call given in the table. TRBV7-5 is annotated as a pseudogene. The CDR3 length is 14 residues. CDR3: CVRSVPNRGQPQHF. The CDR3 nucleotides read TGTGTCAGAAGCGTGCCGAACAGGGGTCAGCCCCAGCATTTT.

This chain joins TRBV6-1 and TRBJ1-1; the D is unclear. The CDR3 sequence is 14 residues long. Germline V lookup: CDR1 MNHNS, CDR2 SASEGT. V lost 4 bases to trimming and J lost 1 base, with 10 bases between them. CDR3 nucleotides: TGTGCCAGCAGTGGCCCCTATAGGAACACTGAAGCTTTCTTT. This translates into CASSGPYRNTEAFF.

The J gene is TRBJ1-2, the V gene TRBV5-6; D uncertain. CDR3 size: 14 residues. Germline CDR1 is SGHDT and CDR2 is YYEEEE. V shed 0 bases and J shed 0 bases, with 6 bases lying between them. CDR3 nucleotides: TGTGCCAGCAGCTTGGCCTACCCTAACTATGGCTACACCTTC. It codes for CASSLAYPNYGYTF.

The rearrangement uses TRBV29-1 and TRBJ1-1; TRBD1 aligns across 7 bases. Germline CDR1 and CDR2: SQVTM and ANQGSEA. This CDR3 has 14 residues. The J segment lost 1 base and the V segment lost 3 bases, leaving 5 bases of the junction unmatched. The CDR3, as DNA: TGCAGCGTTGACGGACAGGCCCGGAACACTGAAGCTTTCTTT. This codes for CSVDGQARNTEAFF.

The chain links TRBV5-4 to TRBJ2-4; D is unclear. Germline-derived CDR1 and CDR2 are SGHNT and YYREEE (reference sequence). CDR3 length: 15 amino acids. V lost 0 bases and J lost 3, with 10 bases in between. The CDR3 nucleotides read TGTGCCAGCAGCTTGGGGCAAACCAACAAAAACATTCAGTACTTC. This gives the protein CASSLGQTNKNIQYF. The full variable domain, completed using reference TRBV5-4 and TRBJ2-4, is ETGVTQSPTHLIKTRGQQVTLRCSSQSGHNTVSWYQQALGQGPQFIFQYYREEENGRGNFPPRFSGLQFPNYSSELNVNALELDDSALYLCASSLGQTNKNIQYFGAGTRLSVL.

The J gene is TRBJ2-3, the V gene TRBV7-6; TRBD1 agrees at 7 bases. CDR3 length: 16 amino acids. Looked up from germline, CDR1 is SGHVS and CDR2 is FNYEAQ. After removal of 3 bases from V and 0 bases from J, the junction contained 6 bases not matched to a gene. The DNA for the CDR3 is TGTGCCAGCAGCTTGAACAGGGGTCAGAGCACAGATACGCAGTATTTT. This sequence encodes CASSLNRGQSTDTQYF.

J is TRBJ1-3 and V is TRBV5-4; D not resolved. This CDR3 has 15 residues. Germline V lookup: CDR1 SGHNT, CDR2 YYREEE (reference sequence). The ends were cut back, 0 bases at V and 0 bases at J, with 7 bases in the middle. This chain's CDR3 is CASSLGHLSGNTIYF. For the CDR3, the DNA is TGTGCCAGCAGCTTGGGACATCTCTCTGGAAACACCATATATTTT.

The table lists this clone with a count of one. The V call is TRBV6-1, the J call TRBJ1-4; 9 bases are a match to TRBD1. Germline CDR1 reads MNHNS; CDR2 reads SASEGT. The CDR3 runs 16 residues. V lost 2 bases and J lost 8; bases outside the gene matches: 9. The CDR3 protein is CASSETAGDRGEKLFF. Here the CDR3 DNA reads TGTGCCAGCAGTGAAACGGCCGGCGACAGGGGGGAAAAACTGTTTTTT.

As DNA, the CDR3 is TGCGCCAGCAGCCAACAGGGTACTGGGACTGAAGCTTTCTTT. It encodes CASSQQGTGTEAFF. The chain recombines TRBV5-1 with TRBJ1-1; tentative D call: TRBD1 (6 bases). V was clipped by 4 bases and J by 5 bases, with 15 bases between them. The CDR3 runs to 14 residues. Germline V gene lookup returns CDR1 SGHRS and CDR2 YFSETQ.

This rearrangement joins TRBV7-9 to TRBJ2-1; 8 bases line up with TRBD2. The CDR3 length is 16 residues. Germline CDR1 reads SEHNR; CDR2 reads FQNEAQ (reference sequence). V shed 5 bases and J 4 bases; nucleotides not matched to a gene: 10. In DNA, the CDR3 is TGTGCCAGCAGCCAGCGCTTAGCGGGAAATTACAATGAGCAGTTCTTC. This codes for CASSQRLAGNYNEQFF.

This chain links TRBV6-5 with TRBJ2-7; D might be TRBD1 (6 bases). Trimming took 4 bases from V and 5 from J, leaving 12 bases between them. Germline assignment: CDR1 MNHEY and CDR2 SVGAGI. The CDR3 consists of 13 residues. CDR3 DNA sequence: TGTGCCAGCAGTTTCAACAGGGTACACGAGCAGTACTTC. This translates into CASSFNRVHEQYF.

The chain has TRBV18 and TRBJ1-3, with 7 positions matching TRBD1. The CDR3 runs to 14 residues. Losses at the gene ends were 3 bases for V and 4 bases for J; bases not matched to a gene: 3. Germline CDR1 KGHSH, CDR2 LQKENI. The CDR3 bases are TGTGCCAGCTCACCTACGACAGGGGGAAACACCATATATTTT. This sequence encodes CASSPTTGGNTIYF.

This clone was seen only once. The CDR3 nucleotides are TGTGCTAGTGGTTTGCTCACAGGGATCTCCCCCTACGAGCAGTACTTC. It is translated as CASGLLTGISPYEQYF. V gene TRBV12-5 combines with J gene TRBJ2-7, with D possibly being TRBD1 (6 bases). Trimming took 2 bases from V and 2 from J, leaving 16 bases between them. The germline CDR1 and CDR2 sequences are LGHNT and FRNRAP. There are 16 residues in the CDR3.

The chain combines TRBV6-1 with TRBJ1-1; D gene uncertain. Germline V gives CDR1 MNHNS, CDR2 SASEGT. This CDR3 spans 12 amino acids. Trimming removed 6 bases at V and 5 bases at J, with 10 bases between. CDR3 coding DNA: TGTGCCAGCAGGGAGACGGGAACTGAAGCTTTCTTT. Its translation: CASRETGTEAFF.

Note on this clone: Other DNA sequences from this sample encode an identical CDR3 as well. V gene TRBV27 combines with J gene TRBJ2-1, with a tentative D call TRBD2 (6 bases). CDR1 is MNHEY, CDR2 SMNVEV, per germline (reference sequence). The CDR3 loop spans 15 amino acids. The V end lost 0 bases, the J end lost 3 bases, and 9 bases lay between the germline ends. CDR3 DNA sequence: TGTGCCAGCAGTTTATCTGGGGGGAACTACAATGAGCAGTTCTTC. Protein product: CASSLSGGNYNEQFF.

The gene calls are TRBV2 and TRBJ1-2, with 10 bases identical to TRBD1. V shed 9 bases, J shed 8 bases, and the junction held 6 bases outside the gene matches. Germline CDR1 is SNHLY and CDR2 is FYNNEI. This CDR3 comprises 12 residues. CDR3 amino acids: CASIGTGEGYTF. CDR3 DNA: TGTGCCAGTATCGGGACAGGGGAAGGCTACACCTTC.

V and J are TRBV11-2 and TRBJ2-5; 12 nucleotides match TRBD2. This CDR3 region has 17 residues. V lost 1 base to trimming and J lost 4 bases; unmatched junction nucleotides: 7. CDR1 is SGHAT and CDR2 is FQNNGV in the germline V gene. The CDR3 is CASSLGLAGGMRETQYF. The CDR3 DNA reads TGTGCCAGCAGCTTAGGGCTAGCGGGAGGGATGCGAGAGACCCAGTACTTC. The variable domain in full, completed from reference TRBV11-2 and TRBJ2-5, reads EAGVAQSPRYKIIEKRQSVAFWCNPISGHATLYWYQQILGQGPKLLIQFQNNGVVDDSQLPKDRFSAERLKGVDSTLKIQPAKLEDSAVYLCASSLGLAGGMRETQYFGPGTRLLVL.

V usage is TRBV5-1 and J usage is TRBJ2-7, with 8 bases that match TRBD2. This CDR3 has 15 amino acids. Germline lookup yields CDR1 SGHRS and CDR2 YFSETQ. Germline trimming cut 2 bases from V and 4 bases from J; bases unmatched to any gene: 8. The DNA for the CDR3 is TGCGCCAGCAGCTTTTTGCGGGAGGCAAGTTACGAGCAGTACTTC. As protein: CASSFLREASYEQYF.

J is TRBJ1-5 and V is TRBV7-9, with D unresolved. Germline-derived CDR1 and CDR2 are SEHNR and FQNEAQ (reference sequence). This CDR3 has 18 residues. Trimming removed 5 bases from V and 2 bases from J, with 22 bases in between. CDR3 nucleotide sequence: TGTGCCAGCAGCCATGGCGGCGAGGGAGGAGGACGCAATCAGCCCCAGCATTTT. Encoded protein: CASSHGGEGGGRNQPQHF.

The rearrangement joins TRBV9 to TRBJ2-1; TRBD2 matches 7 bases. CDR1 and CDR2 (germline): SGDLS, YYNGEE. The CDR3 has 15 amino acids. The trim removed 3 bases at V and 2 bases at J, leaving 5 bases unmatched. The CDR3 reads CASSGREGAYNEQFF. The DNA for the CDR3 is TGTGCCAGCAGCGGCAGGGAGGGAGCCTACAATGAGCAGTTCTTC.

The chain combines TRBV7-2 with TRBJ2-2; no reliable D call. CDR3 length: 14 residues. V was clipped by 6 bases and J by 2 bases, with 10 bases between them. Germline V gene data show CDR1 as SGHTA and CDR2 as FQGNSA. CDR3 region: CASSPRSNTGELFF. DNA for the CDR3: TGTGCCAGCAGTCCGCGAAGCAACACCGGGGAGCTGTTTTTT.

The chain joins TRBV13 to TRBJ2-7; a possible D gene is TRBD2 (6 bases). V was pared by 4 bases and J by 4 bases, with 14 bases between. Germline CDR1 is PRHDT and CDR2 is FYEKMQ (reference sequence). The CDR3 runs to 14 residues. The CDR3 coding sequence is TGTGCCAGCAGCTCCGCGGGGAAGTCGTACGAGCAGTACTTC. Its translation: CASSSAGKSYEQYF.

The rearrangement joins TRBV27 to TRBJ2-7, with D possibly matching TRBD1 (5 bases). From germline, CDR1 is MNHEY and CDR2 SMNVEV (reference sequence). The CDR3 consists of 14 residues. V gave up 0 bases and J gave up 3 bases, with 9 bases separating them. The CDR3 loop reads CASSLSGANYEQYF. The DNA of the CDR3 is TGTGCCAGCAGTTTATCAGGGGCCAACTACGAGCAGTACTTC.

This chain connects TRBV5-1 to TRBJ2-3; 11 bases fit TRBD2. This CDR3 comprises 17 residues. The junction had 8 bases not matched to a gene; V was cut back by 4 bases and J by 1 base. The germline gives CDR1 SGHRS, CDR2 YFSETQ. The DNA of the CDR3 is TGCGCCAGCAGCGGGCCCCTTAGCGGGAGGGGCACAGATACGCAGTATTTT. Protein product: CASSGPLSGRGTDTQYF.

The chain recombines TRBV6-5 with TRBJ2-1; D possibly corresponds to TRBD2 (6 bases). Germline CDR1 reads MNHEY; CDR2 reads SVGAGI. The CDR3 loop spans 14 amino acids. V lost 2 bases, J lost 7 bases, and 12 bases lay in between. CDR3 coding DNA: TGTGCCAGCAGTTACCGAGGGGCGGGGAATGAGCAGTTCTTC. This translates into CASSYRGAGNEQFF.

The chain recombines TRBV29-1 with TRBJ1-1; 9 bases fit TRBD1. The CDR3 has 13 amino acids. Unmatched junction bases numbered 10, after V lost 7 bases and J lost 7 bases. Germline CDR1 and CDR2: SQVTM and ANQGSEA. This CDR3 is CSADTGGAFEAFF. CDR3 DNA: TGCAGCGCTGACACAGGGGGCGCGTTTGAAGCTTTCTTT.

The genes are TRBV4-2 and TRBJ1-1, with 7 bases that match TRBD1. The V gene end was trimmed by 4 bases and the J gene end by 0 bases; junction bases not matched to a gene: 8. This CDR3 contains 16 residues. In germline, CDR1 is LGHNA, CDR2 YNFKEQ. CDR3 in amino acids: CASSLPKQGLNTEAFF. The CDR3 nucleotides read TGTGCCAGCAGCCTACCCAAACAGGGGCTGAACACTGAAGCTTTCTTT.

This clone was seen once. The chain couples TRBV5-4 to TRBJ1-1; D may be TRBD1 (5 bases). The CDR3 totals 16 residues. Germline assignment: CDR1 SGHNT and CDR2 YYREEE (reference sequence). Trimming removed 4 bases from V and 6 bases from J, with 22 bases in between. CDR3 sequence (DNA): TGTGCCAGCAGCACGGGGGGAGGGTGGGATGTATCTGAAGCTTTCTTT. It translates to CASSTGGGWDVSEAFF.

The CDR3 loop is CASSLDPPPRGNQPQHF. CDR3 in DNA: TGTGCCAGCAGCTTGGATCCCCCGCCTCGAGGCAATCAGCCCCAGCATTTT. This chain connects TRBV5-5 to TRBJ1-5; no clear D gene. The CDR3 has 17 residues. Germline-derived CDR1 and CDR2 are SGHKS and YYEKEE (reference sequence). V shed 0 bases and J shed 2 bases, with 15 bases lying between them.